This T cell receptor (beta chain) comes out of a study of cytomegalovirus exposure and HLA in healthy donors. Broader study findings: The study recorded about 160 TCR beta chains that were cytomegalovirus-associated. Confirmation in vitro established that a few CMV-associated chains were specific for CMV antigens. The classifier reportedly diagnosed cytomegalovirus status with high specificity and sensitivity.

Clones were read by immunoSEQ multiplex PCR, and TCRdb kept only the in-frame ones, dropping some. In the table there are over 250,000 clones, 87% of which are singletons. Worth noting for this clone: Its target is not known.

CDR3 size: 19 residues. Trimming took off 4 bases at V and 0 bases at J, with 23 bases between the two ends. CDR1 and CDR2 from the germline V gene are SGHRS and YFSETQ. The gene calls are TRBV5-1 and TRBJ1-5, with D tentatively TRBD1 (5 bases). The material sequenced was PBMCs. The sequence was collected from a woman in her twenties or thirties in good health and CMV-seropositive. The CDR3 nucleotides are TGCGCCAGCAGCATAGCACCGACTGACAGATCTTATAGCAATCAGCCCCAGCATTTT. Translation: CASSIAPTDRSYSNQPQHF.